The present entry profiles one T cell receptor beta chain with its context. The sample carries other DNA sequences with the same CDR3. This specimen belongs to a study of shared clonotypes between healthy human individuals. Using immunoSEQ multiplex PCR, the repertoire was profiled, and TCRdb retains in-frame clones only, with some absent. The table has more than 2 million clones, roughly 95% seen once. V lost 3 bases, J lost 6 bases, and 10 bases lay in between. The CDR3 runs 12 residues. Germline lookup yields CDR1 SGHNT and CDR2 YYREEE (reference sequence). Sequenced material: naive CD4+ T cells sorted from blood. Subset defined: CD45RA+ positively selected. The chain employs TRBV5-4 and TRBJ2-7; D remains ambiguous. The clonotype comes from a man aged 18 to 29 in good health. CDR3 in DNA: TGTGCCAGCAGCTCTCGGGTTGGCGAGCAGTACTTC. It yields the protein CASSSRVGEQYF.